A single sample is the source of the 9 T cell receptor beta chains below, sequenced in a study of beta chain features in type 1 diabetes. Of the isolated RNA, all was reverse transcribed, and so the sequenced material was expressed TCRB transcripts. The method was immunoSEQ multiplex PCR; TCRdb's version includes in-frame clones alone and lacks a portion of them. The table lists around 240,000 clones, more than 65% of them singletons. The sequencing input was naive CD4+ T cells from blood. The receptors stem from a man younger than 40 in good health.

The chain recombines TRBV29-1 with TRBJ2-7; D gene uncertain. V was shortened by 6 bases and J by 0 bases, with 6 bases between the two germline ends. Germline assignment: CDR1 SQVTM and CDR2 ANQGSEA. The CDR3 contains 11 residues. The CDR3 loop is CSVQFSYEQYF. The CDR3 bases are TGCAGCGTCCAGTTCTCCTACGAGCAGTACTTC.

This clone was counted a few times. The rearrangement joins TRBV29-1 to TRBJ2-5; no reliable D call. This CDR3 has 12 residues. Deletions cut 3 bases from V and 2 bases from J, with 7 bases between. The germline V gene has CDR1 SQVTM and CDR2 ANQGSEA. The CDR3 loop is CSVDRIQETQYF. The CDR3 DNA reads TGCAGCGTTGACCGGATTCAAGAGACCCAGTACTTC.

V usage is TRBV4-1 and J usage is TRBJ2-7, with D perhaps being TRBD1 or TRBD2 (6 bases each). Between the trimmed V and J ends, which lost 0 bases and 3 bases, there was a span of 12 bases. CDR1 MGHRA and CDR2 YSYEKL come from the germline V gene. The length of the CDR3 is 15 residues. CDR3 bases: TGCGCCAGCAGCCAAGAACTAGCAGGGGTCTACGAGCAGTACTTC. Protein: CASSQELAGVYEQYF.

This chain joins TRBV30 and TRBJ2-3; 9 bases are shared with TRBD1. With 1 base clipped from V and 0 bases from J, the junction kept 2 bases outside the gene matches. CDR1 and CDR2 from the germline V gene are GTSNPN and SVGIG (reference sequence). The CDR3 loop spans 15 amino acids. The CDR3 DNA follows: TGTGCCTGGAGTGGGGGACAGGGTAGCACAGATACGCAGTATTTT. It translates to CAWSGGQGSTDTQYF.

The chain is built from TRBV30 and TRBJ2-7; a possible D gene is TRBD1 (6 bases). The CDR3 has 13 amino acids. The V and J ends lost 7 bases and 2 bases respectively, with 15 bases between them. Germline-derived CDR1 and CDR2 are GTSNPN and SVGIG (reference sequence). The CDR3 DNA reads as TGTGCCTACTCCCGGGACAATACCTACGAGCAGTACTTC. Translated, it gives CAYSRDNTYEQYF. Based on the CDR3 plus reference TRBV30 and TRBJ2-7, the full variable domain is SQTIHQWPATLVQPVGSPLSLECTVEGTSNPNLYWYRQAAGRGLQLLFYSVGIGQISSEVPQNLSASRPQDRQFILSSKKLLLSDSGFYLCAYSRDNTYEQYFGPGTRLTVT.

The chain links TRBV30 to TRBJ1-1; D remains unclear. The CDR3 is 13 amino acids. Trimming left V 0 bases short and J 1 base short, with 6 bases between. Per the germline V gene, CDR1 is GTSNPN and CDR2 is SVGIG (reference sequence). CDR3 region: CAWSVNGNTEAFF. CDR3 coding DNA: TGTGCCTGGAGTGTAAACGGGAACACTGAAGCTTTCTTT.

CDR3 amino acids: CSARTGDQPQHF. Here the CDR3 DNA reads TGCAGCGCCCGGACAGGGGATCAGCCCCAGCATTTT. The chain recombines TRBV29-1 with TRBJ1-5; 9 bases map to TRBD1. Germline CDR1 SQVTM, CDR2 ANQGSEA. The V gene end was trimmed by 7 bases and the J gene end by 5 bases; junction bases not matched to a gene: 3. The CDR3 has 12 residues.

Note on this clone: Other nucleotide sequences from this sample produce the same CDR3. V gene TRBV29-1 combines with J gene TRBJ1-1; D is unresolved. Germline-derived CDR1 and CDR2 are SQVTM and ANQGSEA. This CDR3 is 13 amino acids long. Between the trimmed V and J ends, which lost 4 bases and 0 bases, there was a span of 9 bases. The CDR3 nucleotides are TGCAGCGTTGGAAGGAGACTGAACACTGAAGCTTTCTTT. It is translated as CSVGRRLNTEAFF.

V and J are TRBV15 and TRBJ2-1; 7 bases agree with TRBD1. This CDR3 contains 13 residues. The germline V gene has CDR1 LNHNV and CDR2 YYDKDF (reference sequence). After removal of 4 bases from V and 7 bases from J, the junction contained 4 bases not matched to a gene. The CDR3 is CATSTGGTNEQFF. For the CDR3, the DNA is TGTGCCACCAGCACAGGGGGAACTAATGAGCAGTTCTTC.